One and the same sample provided the 7 T cell receptor beta chains below, sequenced in a study of blood T cells in healthy people across ages. A second roughly 7 to 12 cycle PCR used barcoded and J-beta primers. One entry per CDR3 protein, called by TCRdb with MiXCR from the 5' RACE reads. The repertoire has 1.5 million or so distinct CDR3 sequences, about 45% of them found once; the top ten carry just over 4%. Material for sequencing was blood. The receptors were sampled from a young woman in good health.

The chain uses TRBV25-1 and TRBJ2-1; the D gene is possibly TRBD1 (5 bases). Trimming removed 7 bases from V and 9 bases from J, with 31 bases in between. The CDR3 length is 18 residues. From germline, CDR1 is MGHDK and CDR2 SYGVNS. The chain's CDR3 is CASTWGRAINHGPGEQFF. For the CDR3, the DNA is TGTGCCAGCACGTGGGGCCGGGCGATCAACCATGGCCCTGGTGAGCAGTTCTTC.

In its sample, this clonotype was seen a few times. The chain combines TRBV7-9 with TRBJ2-5; 7 bases map to TRBD1. The J call may be incorrect, as the DNA end agrees better with TRBJ2-7. The CDR3 is made up of 14 amino acids. Per germline, CDR1 SEHNR and CDR2 FQNEAQ (reference sequence). CDR3 loop: CASSLANRGYEQYF. CDR3 sequence (DNA): TGTGCCAGCAGCTTAGCAAACAGGGGCTACGAGCAGTACTTC.

The sample holds a few counts of this clonotype. This rearrangement joins TRBV20-1 to TRBJ2-1, with 12 positions matching TRBD2. V lost 2 bases to trimming and J lost 12 bases; unmatched junction nucleotides: 5. The CDR3 covers 13 residues. Looked up from germline, CDR1 is DFQATT and CDR2 is SNEGSKA (reference sequence). CDR3 region: CSARNLAGGGQFF. The CDR3 nucleotides read TGCAGTGCTAGAAACCTAGCGGGAGGGGGGCAGTTCTTC.

The chain has TRBV20-1 and TRBJ2-7; D is undetermined. The CDR3 extends over 15 amino acids. The germline V gene encodes CDR1 DFQATT and CDR2 SNEGSKA (reference sequence). Trimming removed 0 bases at V and 2 bases at J, with 14 bases between. The CDR3 here is CSARDGILRPYEQYF. The CDR3, as DNA: TGCAGTGCTAGAGATGGGATCTTGAGACCCTACGAGCAGTACTTC.

The gene calls are TRBV12-3 or TRBV12-4 and TRBJ1-1; D is ambiguous. This CDR3 is built from 14 residues. Between the trimmed V and J ends, which lost 4 bases and 6 bases, there was a span of 15 bases. CDR3 DNA sequence: TGTGCCAGCAGTTCGGAAACCCGGGGAGCTGAAGCTTTCTTT. This gives the protein CASSSETRGAEAFF.

The chain recombines TRBV7-2 with TRBJ2-4; 9 nucleotides match TRBD1. V was clipped by 3 bases and J by 8 bases; unmatched bases: 5. Germline V lookup: CDR1 SGHTA, CDR2 FQGNSA. This CDR3 spans 14 amino acids. The DNA of the CDR3 is TGTGCCAGCAGCTTCGGACAGGGGCGATACATTCAGTACTTC. Encoded protein: CASSFGQGRYIQYF.

This chain links TRBV29-1 with TRBJ2-5; possible D gene TRBD1, 6 bases. The CDR3 consists of 16 residues. Trimming cost V 0 bases and J 5 bases, with 19 bases left between them. The V gene's germline CDR1 is SQVTM and CDR2 ANQGSEA. CDR3 coding DNA: TGCAGCGTTGAAGATGGGGGCAGGGGTAGCGTGGAGACCCAGTACTTC. Translated: CSVEDGGRGSVETQYF.